This TCR beta chain came from a study of CXCR3-negative and CXCR3-positive naive CD8 T cells. Broader study findings: For memory CD8+ cells diversity was much lower, but both naive subsets had comparably high diversity. CD5 surface expression was similar among naive subsets, and TCR strength was estimated by inference from TRB CDR3 properties. Hydrophobicity was higher for TRB CDR3s found in CXCR3-positive naive cells than in CXCR3-negative naive cells. TRBV-TRBJ usage was alike in naive CXCR3-negative and CXCR3-positive cells but differed in memory cells.

All CD8+ T cell subsets were sorted in triplicate at 330,000 or so cells each. The study made its TRB cDNA libraries by 5' RACE, adding UMI labels. TCRdb re-analyzed the 5' RACE reads; it lists each CDR3 protein once, without DNA. Recorded here are over 50,000 distinct CDR3 sequences; the top ten clones represent about 0.78%. A word on this clonotype: Its antigen is not known.

Germline V CDR1 and CDR2: SGHRS, YFSETQ. CDR3 length equals 17 residues. The sequence was collected from a human donor in good health. Some clones in this sample may be carry-over from other donors' samples. What was sequenced was naive CXCR3+ CD8+ T cells from blood. Subset reported: CD45RO-CCR7+CD27+CD95- naive CD8+ T cells expressing CXCR3 (TNR3+). The V call is TRBV5-1, the J call TRBJ2-1; the TCRdb D gene call, TRBD1, has no DNA to confirm it. The CDR3 region is CASSLLAQAQAYNEQFF.